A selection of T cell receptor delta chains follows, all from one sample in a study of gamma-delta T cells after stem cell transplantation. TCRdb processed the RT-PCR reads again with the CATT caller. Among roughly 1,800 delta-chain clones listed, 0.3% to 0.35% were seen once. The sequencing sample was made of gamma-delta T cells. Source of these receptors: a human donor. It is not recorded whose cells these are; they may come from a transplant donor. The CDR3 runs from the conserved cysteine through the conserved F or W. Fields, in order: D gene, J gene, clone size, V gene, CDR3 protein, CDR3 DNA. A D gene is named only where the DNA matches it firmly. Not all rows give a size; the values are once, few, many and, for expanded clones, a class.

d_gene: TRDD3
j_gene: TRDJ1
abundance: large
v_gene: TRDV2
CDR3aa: CACDTLPTGGGYTDKLIF
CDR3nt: TGTGCCTGTGACACCCTACCTACTGGGGGGGGATACACCGATAAACTCATCTTT

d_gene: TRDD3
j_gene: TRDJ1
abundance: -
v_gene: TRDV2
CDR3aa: CACDTLLGDTGEKTDKLIF
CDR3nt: TGTGCCTGTGACACCTTACTGGGGGATACCGGGGAGAAGACCGATAAACTCATCTTT

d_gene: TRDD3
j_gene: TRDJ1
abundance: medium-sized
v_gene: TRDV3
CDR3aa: CAFRSGYWGIYTDKLIF
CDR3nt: TGTGCCTTTCGCTCCGGGTACTGGGGGATATACACCGATAAACTCATCTTT

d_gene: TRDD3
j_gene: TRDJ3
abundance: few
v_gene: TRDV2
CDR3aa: CACDPILGSRSSWDTRQMFF
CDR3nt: TGTGCCTGTGACCCCATACTGGGGTCCCGGAGCTCCTGGGACACCCGACAGATGTTTTTC

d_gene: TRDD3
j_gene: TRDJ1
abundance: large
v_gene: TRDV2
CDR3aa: CACDTAPTGGRDRYTDKLIF
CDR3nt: TGTGCCTGTGACACCGCCCCCACTGGGGGTCGGGACCGGTACACCGATAAACTCATCTTT

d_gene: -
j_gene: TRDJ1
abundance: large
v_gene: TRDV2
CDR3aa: CACDRLPRGSTDKLIF
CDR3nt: TGTGCCTGTGACAGGCTACCTCGTGGTTCCACCGATAAACTCATCTTT

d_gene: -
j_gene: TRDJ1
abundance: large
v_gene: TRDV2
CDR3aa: CACDTLGRGSDKLIF
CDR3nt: TGTGCCTGTGACACCTTGGGCCGGGGATCGGATAAACTCATCTTT

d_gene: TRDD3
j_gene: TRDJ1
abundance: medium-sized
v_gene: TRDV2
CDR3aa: CACDSLPTPRTGGYAIGEYTDKLIF
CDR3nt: TGTGCCTGTGACTCCCTTCCTACTCCTCGTACTGGGGGATACGCGATTGGGGAATACACCGATAAACTCATCTTT

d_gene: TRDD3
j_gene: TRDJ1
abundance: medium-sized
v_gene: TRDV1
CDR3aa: CALGELAFFRRSYWGIYTDKLIF
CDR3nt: TGTGCTCTTGGGGAACTGGCCTTCTTCCGCCGATCGTACTGGGGGATTTACACCGATAAACTCATCTTT

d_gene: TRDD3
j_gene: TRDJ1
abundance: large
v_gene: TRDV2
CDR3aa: CACDTLGGIQADKLIF
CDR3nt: TGTGCCTGTGACACTTTAGGGGGGATACAGGCCGATAAACTCATCTTT

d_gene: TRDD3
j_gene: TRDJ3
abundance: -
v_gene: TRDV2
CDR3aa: CACDTVGGSSSSWDTRQMFF
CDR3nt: TGTGCCTGTGACACAGTTGGGGGATCGTCGAGCTCCTGGGACACCCGGCAGATGTTTTTC

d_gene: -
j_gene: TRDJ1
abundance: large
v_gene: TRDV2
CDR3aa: CACDTVPGEGYTDKLIF
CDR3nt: TGTGCCTGTGACACCGTACCGGGGGAAGGGTACACCGATAAACTCATCTTT

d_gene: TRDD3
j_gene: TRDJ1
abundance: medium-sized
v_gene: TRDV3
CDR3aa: CAFGGTGGPYLYTDKLIF
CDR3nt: TGTGCCTTTGGGGGTACTGGGGGCCCTTACCTCTACACCGATAAACTCATCTTT

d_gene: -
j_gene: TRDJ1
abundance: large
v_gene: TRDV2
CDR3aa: CACDTVGFITFGTDKLIF
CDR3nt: TGTGCCTGTGACACCGTGGGATTCATAACTTTCGGGACCGATAAACTCATCTTT

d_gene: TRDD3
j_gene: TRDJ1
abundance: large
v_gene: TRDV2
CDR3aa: CACDAVLGERMLNDKLIF
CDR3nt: TGTGCCTGTGACGCCGTACTGGGGGAAAGGATGCTGAACGATAAACTCATCTTT

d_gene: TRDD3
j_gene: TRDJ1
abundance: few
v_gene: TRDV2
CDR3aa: CACDRVPTGGHKYTDKLIF
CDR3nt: TGTGCCTGTGACAGAGTCCCTACTGGGGGACATAAGTACACCGATAAACTCATCTTT

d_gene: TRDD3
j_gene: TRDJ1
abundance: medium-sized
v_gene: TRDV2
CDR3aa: CACDTVSPGGPTDKLIF
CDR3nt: TGTGCCTGTGACACCGTAAGTCCTGGGGGGCCAACCGATAAACTCATCTTT

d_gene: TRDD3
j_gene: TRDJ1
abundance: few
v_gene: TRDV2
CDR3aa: CACDILGDTGPPRGTDKLIF
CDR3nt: TGTGCCTGTGACATCCTGGGGGATACGGGCCCCCCTCGAGGCACCGATAAACTCATCTTT

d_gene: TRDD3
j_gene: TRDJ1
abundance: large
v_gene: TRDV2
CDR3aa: CACDVLGHRDKLIF
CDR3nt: TGTGCCTGTGACGTACTGGGGCACCGCGATAAACTCATCTTT

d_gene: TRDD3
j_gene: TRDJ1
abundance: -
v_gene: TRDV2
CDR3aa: CACDGLGDTATDKLIF
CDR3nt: TGTGCCTGTGACGGACTGGGGGATACGGCCACCGATAAACTCATCTTT

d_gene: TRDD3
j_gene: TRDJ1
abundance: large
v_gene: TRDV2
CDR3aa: CACDTVGIRDKLIF
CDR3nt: TGTGCCTGTGACACCGTCGGGATACGCGATAAACTCATCTTT

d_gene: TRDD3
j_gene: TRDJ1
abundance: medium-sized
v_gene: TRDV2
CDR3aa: CACDRVGGSYTDKLIF
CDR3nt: TGTGCCTGTGACAGGGTTGGGGGATCGTACACCGATAAACTCATCTTT

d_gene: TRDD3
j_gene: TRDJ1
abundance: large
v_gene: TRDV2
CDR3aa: CACDTVGSTGGFRVEADKLIF
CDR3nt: TGTGCCTGTGACACTGTGGGGAGTACTGGGGGATTTCGGGTCGAGGCCGATAAACTCATCTTT

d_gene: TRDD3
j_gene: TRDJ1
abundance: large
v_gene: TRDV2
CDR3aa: CACDSLTGGEKSYTDKLIF
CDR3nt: TGTGCCTGTGACTCCCTAACTGGGGGAGAAAAGTCGTACACCGATAAACTCATCTTT

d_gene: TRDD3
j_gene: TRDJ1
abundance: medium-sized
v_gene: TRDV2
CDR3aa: CACGTVLGDTKGHTDKLIF
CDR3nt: TGTGCCTGCGGCACTGTTCTGGGGGATACGAAGGGCCACACCGATAAACTCATCTTT

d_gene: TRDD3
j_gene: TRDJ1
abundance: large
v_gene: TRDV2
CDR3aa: CACDTLGGYTDKLIF
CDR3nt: TGTGCCTGTGACACCCTGGGGGGGTACACCGATAAACTCATCTTT

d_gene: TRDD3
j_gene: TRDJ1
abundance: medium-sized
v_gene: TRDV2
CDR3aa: CACYLLGDTMNTDKLIF
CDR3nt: TGTGCCTGTTACTTACTGGGGGATACGATGAACACCGATAAACTCATCTTT

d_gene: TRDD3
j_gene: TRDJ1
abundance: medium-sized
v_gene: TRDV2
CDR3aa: CACDSLTGGSLNTDKLIF
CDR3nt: TGTGCCTGTGACTCTCTTACTGGGGGATCCCTCAACACCGATAAACTCATCTTT

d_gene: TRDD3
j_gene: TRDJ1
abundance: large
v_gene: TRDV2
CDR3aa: CACDELGDTQRNDKLIF
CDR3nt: TGTGCCTGTGACGAGCTGGGGGATACGCAGCGAAACGATAAACTCATCTTT

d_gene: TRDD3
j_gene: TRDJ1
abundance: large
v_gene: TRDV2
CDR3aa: CACDTLAGDSTLKLIF
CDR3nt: TGTGCCTGTGACACCTTGGCTGGGGATAGCACCTTAAAACTCATCTTT

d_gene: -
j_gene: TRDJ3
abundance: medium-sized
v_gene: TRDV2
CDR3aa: CACDGAGVTSWDTRQMFF
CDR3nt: TGTGCCTGTGACGGGGCTGGGGTGACATCCTGGGACACCCGACAGATGTTTTTC

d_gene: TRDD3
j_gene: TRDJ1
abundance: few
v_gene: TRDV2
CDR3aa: CACEFMGTGVHPTDKLIF
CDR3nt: TGTGCCTGTGAATTCATGGGAACTGGGGTACACCCCACCGATAAACTCATCTTT

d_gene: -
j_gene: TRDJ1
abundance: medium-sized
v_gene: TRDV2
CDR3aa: CACDTVGAHTDKLIF
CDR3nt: TGTGCCTGTGACACCGTTGGGGCCCACACCGATAAACTCATCTTT

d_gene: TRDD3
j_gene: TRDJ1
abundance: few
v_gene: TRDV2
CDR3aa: CACGVVYGTGGTDKLIF
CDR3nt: TGTGCCTGTGGCGTTGTCTACGGTACTGGGGGCACCGATAAACTCATCTTT

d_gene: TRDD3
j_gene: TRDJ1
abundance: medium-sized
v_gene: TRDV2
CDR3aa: CARDTLLGDDLDKLIF
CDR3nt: TGTGCCCGTGACACCCTACTGGGGGACGACCTCGATAAACTCATCTTT

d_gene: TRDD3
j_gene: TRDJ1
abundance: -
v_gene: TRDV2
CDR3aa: CACDTLSTGGYLSDKLIF
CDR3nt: TGTGCCTGTGACACCTTGAGTACTGGGGGATACCTTTCCGATAAACTCATCTTT

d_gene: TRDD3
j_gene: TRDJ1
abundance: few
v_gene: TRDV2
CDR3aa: CACDTLLGDTGPPRGTDKLIF
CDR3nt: TGTGCCTGTGACACCTTACTGGGGGATACGGGCCCCCCTCGAGGCACCGATAAACTCATCTTT

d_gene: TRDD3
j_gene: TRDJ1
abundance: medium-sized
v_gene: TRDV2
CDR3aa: CACETLLAHTGDRTDKLIF
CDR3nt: TGTGCCTGTGAGACCCTACTTGCCCATACTGGGGATAGGACCGATAAACTCATCTTT

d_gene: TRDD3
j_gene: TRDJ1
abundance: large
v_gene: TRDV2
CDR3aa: CACDSWGMRGADKLIF
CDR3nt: TGTGCCTGTGACTCATGGGGGATGCGAGGGGCTGATAAACTCATCTTT

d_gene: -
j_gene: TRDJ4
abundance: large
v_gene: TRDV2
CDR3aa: CACDTVHGMGDTQAARPLIF
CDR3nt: TGTGCCTGTGACACCGTTCACGGGATGGGTGATACGCAAGCGGCCAGACCCCTGATCTTT

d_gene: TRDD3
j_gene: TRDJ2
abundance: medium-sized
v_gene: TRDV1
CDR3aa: CALGELEPLFGIYWGIRCQAQLFF
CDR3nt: TGTGCTCTTGGGGAATTAGAGCCCTTATTTGGGATTTACTGGGGGATACGGTGTCAGGCACAACTCTTCTTT

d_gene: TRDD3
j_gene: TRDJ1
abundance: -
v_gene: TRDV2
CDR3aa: CACDTLGDTYTDKLIF
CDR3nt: TGTGCCTGTGACACATTGGGGGATACCTACACCGATAAACTCATCTTT

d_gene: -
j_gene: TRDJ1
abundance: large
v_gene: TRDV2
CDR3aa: CACDAVWSTGTDEGKLIF
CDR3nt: TGTGCCTGTGACGCCGTTTGGAGTACTGGGACGGACGAGGGGAAACTCATCTTT

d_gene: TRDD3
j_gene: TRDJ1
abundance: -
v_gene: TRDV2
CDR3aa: CACDTVGGYNDKLIF
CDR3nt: TGTGCCTGTGACACCGTTGGGGGATACAACGATAAACTCATCTTT

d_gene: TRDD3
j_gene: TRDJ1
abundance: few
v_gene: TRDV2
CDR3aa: CACDLLGVNTDKLIF
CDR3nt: TGTGCCTGTGACTTACTGGGGGTCAACACCGATAAACTCATCTTT

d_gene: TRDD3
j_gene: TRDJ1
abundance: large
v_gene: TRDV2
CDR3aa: CACDTVVGGGYSPDKLIF
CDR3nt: TGTGCCTGTGACACCGTCGTTGGTGGGGGATACAGCCCCGATAAACTCATCTTT

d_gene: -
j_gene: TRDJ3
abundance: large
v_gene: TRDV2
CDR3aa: CACDTLLGPWDTRQMFF
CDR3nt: TGTGCCTGTGACACGTTGCTGGGACCCTGGGACACCCGACAGATGTTTTTC

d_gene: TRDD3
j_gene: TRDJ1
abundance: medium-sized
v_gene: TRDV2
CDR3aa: CACDSWGSTDKLIF
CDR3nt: TGTGCCTGTGACAGCTGGGGGAGCACCGATAAACTCATCTTT

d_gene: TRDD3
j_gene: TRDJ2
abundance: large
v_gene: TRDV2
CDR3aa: CACDRLLGDTGTAQLFF
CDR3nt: TGTGCCTGTGACCGATTACTGGGGGATACCGGGACAGCACAACTCTTCTTT

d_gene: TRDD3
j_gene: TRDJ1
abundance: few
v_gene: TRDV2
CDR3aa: CACEYLGDTRKLIF
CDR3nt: TGTGCCTGTGAGTACTTGGGGGATACGCGGAAACTCATCTTT

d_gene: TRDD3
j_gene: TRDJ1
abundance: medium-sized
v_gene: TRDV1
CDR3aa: CALGEPRAAPYWGSHTDKLIF
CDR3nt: TGTGCTCTTGGGGAACCGCGGGCGGCCCCGTACTGGGGGAGTCACACCGATAAACTCATCTTT

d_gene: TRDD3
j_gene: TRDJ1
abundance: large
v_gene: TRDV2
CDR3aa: CACDTLRSSIPSTGDSGPDKLIF
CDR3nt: TGTGCCTGTGACACCCTCCGGTCGTCTATCCCCAGTACTGGGGATTCAGGTCCCGATAAACTCATCTTT

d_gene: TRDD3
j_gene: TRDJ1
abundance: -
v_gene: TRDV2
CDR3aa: CACDVLGDTEGTGKLIF
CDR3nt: TGTGCCTGTGACGTACTGGGGGATACAGAAGGGACGGGTAAACTCATCTTT

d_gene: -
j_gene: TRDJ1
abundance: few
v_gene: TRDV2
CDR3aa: CACDTVWGLGIHGDKPIF
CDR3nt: -

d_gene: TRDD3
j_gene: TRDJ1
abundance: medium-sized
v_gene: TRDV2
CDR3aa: CACDKLGDTDKLIF
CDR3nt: TGTGCCTGTGATAAACTGGGGGATACCGATAAACTCATCTTT

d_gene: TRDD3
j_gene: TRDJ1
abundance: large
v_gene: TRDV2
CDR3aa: CACDTVWGNEYTDKLIF
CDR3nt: TGTGCCTGTGACACCGTCTGGGGGAACGAGTACACCGATAAACTCATCTTT

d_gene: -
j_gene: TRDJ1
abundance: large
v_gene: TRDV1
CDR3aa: CALGELRPGCVKLIF
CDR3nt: TGTGCTCTTGGGGAACTTCGACCCGGATGTGTAAAGCTCATCTTT